This T cell receptor beta chain stems from a study of blood T cell repertoires in COVID-19. Across the study: The cDNA or gDNA used as material had been derived from T cells, B-cell-depleted T cells, or PBMCs.

The V end lost 0 bases, the J end lost 3 bases, and 9 bases lay between the germline ends. Germline V gene sequence: CDR1 SGDLS, CDR2 YYNGEE. The CDR3 is 14 amino acids. Assignments of participants to cohorts depended upon their own reported clinical history. Authors' processing steps: Nucleated cell counts were estimated from reference gene primer amplification. TCRdb's table, derived via immunoSEQ multiplex PCR, lists solely in-frame clones and lacks some. V and J calls and clone size come straight from that table; D and trimming were deduced from the DNA. The data show 250,000 to 300,000 clones, around 84% seen once.

The chain uses TRBV9 and TRBJ1-1; tentatively, D is TRBD1 (5 bases). The sample was PBMCs or T cells enriched from blood (not recorded which). This clonotype was obtained from a man aged 25-45 years with acute COVID-19. In nucleotides, the CDR3 is TGTGCCAGCAGCGTAGGGGGCAGAGACACTGAAGCTTTCTTT. This sequence encodes CASSVGGRDTEAFF. Full variable domain (remainder filled in from reference TRBV9 and TRBJ1-1): DSGVTQTPKHLITATGQRVTLRCSPRSGDLSVYWYQQSLDQGLQFLIQYYNGEERAKGNILERFSAQQFPDLHSELNLSSLELGDSALYFCASSVGGRDTEAFFGQGTRLTVV.